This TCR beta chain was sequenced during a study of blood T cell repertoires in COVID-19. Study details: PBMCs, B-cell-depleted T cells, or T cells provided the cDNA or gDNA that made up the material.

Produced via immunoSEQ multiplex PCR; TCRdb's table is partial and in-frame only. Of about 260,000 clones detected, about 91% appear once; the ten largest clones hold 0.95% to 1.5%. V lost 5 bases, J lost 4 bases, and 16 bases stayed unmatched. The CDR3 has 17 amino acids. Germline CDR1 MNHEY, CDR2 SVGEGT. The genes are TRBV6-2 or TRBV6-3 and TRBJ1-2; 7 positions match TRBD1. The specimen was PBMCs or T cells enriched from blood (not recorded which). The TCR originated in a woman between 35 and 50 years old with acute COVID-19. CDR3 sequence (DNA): TGTGCCAGCAGTAAACCCCAGGGGGACACTTCTTTCTATGGCTACACCTTC. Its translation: CASSKPQGDTSFYGYTF.